Reported below is one T cell receptor beta chain. Its cognate antigen is unknown. These data belong to a study of glioma-infiltrating T cells after dendritic cell vaccination. Study information: Dendritic cell vaccine was injected intradermally three times, biweekly.

The V gene's germline CDR1 is LNHDA and CDR2 SQIVND (reference sequence). V was clipped by 5 bases and J by 5 bases, with 6 bases between them. This CDR3 is built from 12 residues. The study's findings and limits: Patients with more pretreatment TILs had longer time to progression and survival. Survival was not directly related to TCR clonality in these patients.

The time point denotes: after dendritic cell vaccination, including at tumor progression/relapse. Blood PBMC samples: pre-vaccination, two weeks post third vaccination, and at tumor progression. The method was immunoSEQ multiplex PCR; TCRdb's version includes in-frame clones alone and lacks a portion of them. The sample shows 99,000 or so clones, 80% of them seen only once. This material consisted of blood, taken after dendritic cell vaccination. The chain employs TRBV19 and TRBJ2-2; D possibly corresponds to TRBD2 (5 bases). This TCR was sampled from a human donor with glioblastoma. CDR3 amino acids: CASSPGTGELFF. The CDR3 DNA sequence: TGTGCCAGTAGTCCGGGGACCGGGGAGCTGTTTTTT.